This is a list of T cell receptor beta chains from one sample in a study of T cells in Graves' hyperthyroidism and ophthalmopathy. Each CDR3 protein is one row after TCRdb ran MiXCR on the multiplex PCR reads. The table has around 600,000 distinct CDR3 sequences, just under 45% seen once. The sequenced sample was peripheral blood or thyroid tissue (not recorded which). The receptor set was obtained from an adult man with Graves' disease, either hyperthyroidism or ophthalmopathy (not recorded which). CDR3s include the opening cysteine and the closing phenylalanine or tryptophan. The D gene is left open where the match is weak. Clone size is stated in some rows and not others, as once, few, many or a class when expanded.

D	V	J	size	CDR3	DNA
.	TRBV20-1	TRBJ1-2	.	CSAREGFSYTF	TGCAGTGCTAGGGAGGGTTTTAGCTACACCTTC
.	TRBV19	TRBJ1-2	.	CASSIDLRNYSYTF	TGTGCCAGTAGTATAGATCTACGGAACTATAGCTACACCTTC
.	TRBV6-5	TRBJ1-1	.	CASSYEAVNTEAFF	TGTGCCAGCAGTTACGAGGCGGTGAACACTGAAGCTTTCTTT
TRBD2	TRBV6-1	TRBJ2-5	.	CASTFASGLETQYF	TGTGCCAGCACCTTCGCTAGCGGGCTAGAGACCCAGTACTTC
TRBD1	TRBV24-1	TRBJ2-2	.	CATSDPPTGVGGELFF	TGTGCCACCAGTGATCCCCCTACAGGGGTCGGCGGGGAGCTGTTTTTT
.	TRBV6-5	TRBJ2-7	.	CASGGLHEQYF	TGTGCCAGCGGGGGTTTGCACGAGCAGTACTTC
TRBD1	TRBV19	TRBJ1-5	.	CASSTRQGANNQPQHF	TGTGCCAGTAGTACCAGACAGGGGGCGAACAATCAGCCCCAGCATTTT
.	TRBV12-3/TRBV12-4	TRBJ1-2	few	CASSFRRRQTYGYTF	TGTGCCAGCAGTTTTCGGAGGAGACAGACTTATGGCTACACCTTC
TRBD1	TRBV9	TRBJ1-5	.	CASMGTGVSNQPQHF	TGTGCCAGCATGGGGACAGGGGTTAGCAATCAGCCCCAGCATTTT
.	TRBV12-3/TRBV12-4	TRBJ1-1	.	CASSGPGLYTEAFF	TGTGCCAGCAGTGGCCCAGGCCTGTACACTGAAGCTTTCTTT
TRBD1	TRBV7-9	TRBJ1-2	many	CASSSAGTVYYGYTF	TGTGCCAGCAGCTCAGCAGGGACAGTCTACTATGGCTACACCTTC
.	TRBV6-4	TRBJ1-5	.	CASKTSGQPQHF	TGTGCCAGCAAAACGTCGGGTCAGCCCCAGCATTTT
.	TRBV10-2	TRBJ1-5	.	CASSEGGGSGQPQHF	TGCGCCAGCAGTGAGGGGGGGGGCTCGGGTCAGCCCCAGCATTTT
.	TRBV15	TRBJ1-6	.	CATSRRTGPNSPLHF	TGTGCCACCAGCAGAAGGACGGGGCCGAATTCACCCCTCCACTTT
.	TRBV2	TRBJ2-7	.	CASSHGVGGPSYEQYF	TGTGCCAGCAGCCACGGGGTGGGAGGCCCCTCCTACGAGCAGTACTTC
TRBD1	TRBV2	TRBJ1-6	.	CASSASGGFLHF	TGTGCCAGCAGTGCGTCAGGGGGGTTCCTCCACTTT
TRBD1	TRBV20-1	TRBJ1-1	.	CSARPGTGPTEAFF	TGCAGTGCTAGACCTGGGACAGGGCCCACTGAAGCTTTCTTT
.	TRBV12-3/TRBV12-4	TRBJ1-2	few	CASSFPGQSAYTF	TGTGCCAGCAGTTTCCCAGGACAGTCGGCCTACACCTTC
TRBD1	TRBV24-1	TRBJ1-1	.	CASSEGTGWIEAFF	TGTGCCAGCAGTGAGGGGACAGGGTGGATCGAAGCTTTCTTT
.	TRBV2	TRBJ2-7	.	CASSSPPTGLDEQYF	TGTGCCAGCAGCTCGCCGCCTACGGGGCTGGACGAGCAGTACTTC
.	TRBV6-6	TRBJ1-1	few	CASSEDLADTEAFF	TGTGCCAGCAGTGAAGACCTGGCGGACACTGAAGCTTTCTTT
.	TRBV7-3	TRBJ1-5	few	CASSLLGFGSNQPQHF	TGTGCCAGCAGCTTACTGGGATTTGGCAGCAATCAGCCCCAGCATTTT
.	TRBV20-1	TRBJ1-1	few	CSALPPGRKNTEAFF	TGCAGTGCTCTCCCTCCGGGACGGAAGAACACTGAAGCTTTCTTT
.	TRBV20-1	TRBJ2-5	.	CSATSDRYQETQYF	TGCAGTGCCACCTCCGACAGGTACCAAGAGACCCAGTACTTC
TRBD1	TRBV20-1	TRBJ2-2	.	CSVFGTGVGELFF	TGCAGTGTGTTCGGGACAGGGGTAGGGGAGCTGTTTTTT
.	TRBV10-3	TRBJ2-7	.	CAITREQYF	TGTGCCATCACCCGGGAGCAGTACTTC
.	TRBV25-1	TRBJ2-7	.	CAAGRAGEQYF	TGTGCCGCGGGGAGAGCCGGCGAGCAGTACTTC
.	TRBV12-5	TRBJ2-2	.	CASGLRARAGELFF	TGTGCTAGTGGTTTGCGGGCCAGGGCCGGGGAGCTGTTTTTT
TRBD1	TRBV9	TRBJ2-7	.	CASVLGQGAYEQYF	TGTGCTAGTGTCCTAGGACAGGGGGCCTACGAGCAGTACTTC
TRBD1	TRBV15	TRBJ1-6	once	CATSRDRGRGLNSPLHF	TGTGCCACCAGCAGAGATCGGGGCAGGGGGCTTAACTCACCCCTCCACTTT
.	TRBV29-1	TRBJ2-7	.	CSVNDLPDRPYEQYF	TGCAGCGTTAACGACCTCCCCGACAGGCCCTACGAGCAGTACTTC
.	TRBV7-9	TRBJ2-5	once	CASSQEEVGGTQYF	TGCGCCAGCAGCCAAGAGGAGGTTGGAGGGACCCAGTACTTC
.	TRBV6-5	TRBJ2-5	.	CASSYVETQYF	TGTGCCAGCAGTTACGTAGAGACCCAGTACTTC
.	TRBV20-1	TRBJ2-5	.	CSARDVGGF	TGCAGTGCTAGAGATGTTGGGGGCTTC
.	TRBV29-1	TRBJ1-1	few	CSVVRGIGQAFF	TGCAGCGTTGTTCGGGGAATCGGGCAAGCTTTCTTT
TRBD1	TRBV5-1	TRBJ1-2	once	CASSRRGTGASNYGYTF	TGCGCCAGCAGCCGACGCGGGACAGGGGCTTCCAACTATGGCTACACCTTC
.	TRBV5-1	TRBJ1-6	many	CASSLVPQAREAPLHF	TGCGCCAGCAGCTTGGTCCCCCAGGCCAGAGAGGCACCCCTCCACTTT
TRBD1	TRBV7-8	TRBJ1-1	few	CASSLGRGLNTEAFF	TGTGCCAGCAGCTTAGGCAGGGGGCTGAACACTGAAGCTTTCTTT
TRBD1	TRBV7-9	TRBJ2-7	.	CASSLDRGHSYEQYF	TGTGCCAGCAGCTTGGACAGGGGGCACTCCTACGAGCAGTACTTC
TRBD1	TRBV6-5	TRBJ1-1	few	CASSIAGQITEAFF	TGTGCCAGCAGTATCGCGGGACAGATCACTGAAGCTTTCTTT
TRBD1	TRBV9	TRBJ1-4	.	CASSGQGAAGEKLFF	TGTGCCAGCAGCGGACAGGGGGCAGCGGGTGAAAAACTGTTTTTT
TRBD2	TRBV7-8	TRBJ2-2	.	CASSLGGGVAGELFF	TGTGCCAGCAGCTTAGGGGGGGGAGTTGCCGGGGAGCTGTTTTTT